These 16 T cell receptor beta chains were all obtained from the same sample, sequenced in a study of metastatic and nonmetastatic thyroid tumors. TCRdb reanalyzed the PCR reads via MiXCR. The sample carries some 23,000 clones, around 21% recorded once. Every patient underwent thyroid surgery untreated. The specimen sequenced was blood. The receptors originated from a female donor with papillary thyroid cancer or a benign thyroid nodule (not recorded which). Some clones in this sample may be carry-over from other donors' samples.

This rearrangement joins TRBV27 to TRBJ2-1; TRBD1 might be the D (6 bases). Per germline, CDR1 MNHEY and CDR2 SMNVEV (reference sequence). V was trimmed by 7 bases and J by 5 bases, leaving 12 bases between them. The CDR3 is 13 amino acids. The CDR3 nucleotides read TGTGCCAGCAAAAGGGGGTCGGACAATGAGCAGTTCTTC. Amino acids: CASKRGSDNEQFF.

This clone was detected many times. The rearrangement joins TRBV7-9 to TRBJ2-7, with TRBD2 identical over 11 bases. CDR1 SEHNR and CDR2 FQNEAQ come from the germline V gene (reference sequence). Unmatched junction bases numbered 4, after V lost 5 bases and J lost 1 base. This CDR3 is 15 amino acids long. CDR3 protein: CASSPRLAGSYEQYF. DNA of the CDR3: TGTGCCAGCAGCCCCCGACTAGCGGGATCCTACGAGCAGTACTTC.

This clone appeared many times. The chain is built from TRBV20-1 and TRBJ2-7; the D call may be TRBD1 or TRBD2 (5 bases each). There are 12 residues in the CDR3. Trimming pared 5 bases from V and 1 base from J, leaving 9 bases between. CDR1 and CDR2 from the germline V gene are DFQATT and SNEGSKA (reference sequence). The chain's CDR3 is CSAGTLSYEQYF. DNA for the CDR3: TGCAGTGCTGGGACCCTTTCCTACGAGCAGTACTTC.

This clone was counted between two and nine times. This sequence joins TRBV6-6 and TRBJ1-4; D gene unclear. The V end was cut by 0 bases, the J end by 0 bases, with 11 bases between. Per germline, CDR1 MNHNY and CDR2 SVGAGI (reference sequence). The CDR3 spans 17 residues. This CDR3 is CASSYSRAAATNEKLFF. In nucleotides, the CDR3 is TGTGCCAGCAGTTACTCTAGGGCAGCTGCAACTAATGAAAAACTGTTTTTT.

This clone showed up many times. The chain combines TRBV3-1 with TRBJ1-5, with TRBD1 as a possible D gene (5 bases). The CDR3 has 16 amino acids. Germline V gene lookup returns CDR1 LGHDT and CDR2 YNNKEL (reference sequence). The V end was cut by 3 bases, the J end by 5 bases, with 17 bases between. This chain's CDR3 is CASSHSGQPLDQPQHF. CDR3 bases: TGTGCCAGCAGCCATTCAGGGCAGCCTTTGGATCAGCCCCAGCATTTT.

This clone was seen repeatedly, ten times or more. The chain employs TRBV9 and TRBJ1-2; no clear D. CDR3 length: 11 amino acids. V was cut by 3 bases and J by 5 bases, with 5 bases left in between. Germline V gives CDR1 SGDLS, CDR2 YYNGEE. The CDR3 is CASSGTYGYTF. The CDR3 DNA is TGTGCCAGCAGCGGGACTTATGGCTACACCTTC.

This clone has only a few counts. A much larger clonotype is one base distant, so this may be a read error. Other DNA sequences in this specimen translate into the identical CDR3. The chain recombines TRBV9 with TRBJ1-6; D is unclear. CDR3 length equals 15 residues. Germline assignment: CDR1 SGDLS and CDR2 YYNGEE. The ends were cut back, 0 bases at V and 6 bases at J, with 10 bases in the middle. This chain's CDR3 is CASSVGGIINSPLHF. In DNA form, the CDR3 reads TGTGCCAGCAGCGTAGGGGGAATTATTAATTCACCCCTCCACTTT.

This clone was detected many times. The chain recombines TRBV11-2 with TRBJ1-6; TRBD1 matches 8 bases. CDR3 length: 17 residues. Losses at the gene ends were 4 bases for V and 4 bases for J; bases not matched to a gene: 9. Looked up from germline, CDR1 is SGHAT and CDR2 is FQNNGV. The CDR3 DNA reads as TGTGCCAGCAGCTCCTTCCGGGACAGGAGATATAATTCACCCCTCCACTTT. Translated, it gives CASSSFRDRRYNSPLHF.

The table lists this clone with a few counts. A single base separates this from a much larger clone, so it may be a read error. Other DNA sequences in this specimen translate into the identical CDR3. The chain joins TRBV5-4 to TRBJ2-2; no definite D call. Germline V gene sequence: CDR1 SGHNT, CDR2 YYREEE (reference sequence). The CDR3 is 15 residues long. The V and J ends lost 4 bases and 11 bases respectively, with 21 bases between them. CDR3 sequence (DNA): TGTGCCAGCAGCGGTGGTGGCCAACCCAACGGTGAGCTGTTTTTT. The encoded protein is CASSGGGQPNGELFF.

This clone was detected many times. The chain recombines TRBV9 with TRBJ1-4; TRBD1 might be the D (5 bases). The CDR3 covers 13 residues. Germline V gene data show CDR1 as SGDLS and CDR2 as YYNGEE. V dropped 0 bases and J dropped 7 bases, with 7 bases sitting between them. The CDR3 sequence is CASSVGGSEKLFF. In DNA, the CDR3 is TGTGCCAGCAGCGTAGGGGGGAGTGAAAAACTGTTTTTT. Full variable domain (remainder filled in from reference TRBV9 and TRBJ1-4): DSGVTQTPKHLITATGQRVTLRCSPRSGDLSVYWYQQSLDQGLQFLIQYYNGEERAKGNILERFSAQQFPDLHSELNLSSLELGDSALYFCASSVGGSEKLFFGSGTQLSVL.

This clone was found many times. The V call is TRBV6-2 or TRBV6-3, the J call TRBJ2-1; D gene ambiguous. This CDR3 is built from 15 residues. The germline V gene has CDR1 MNHEY and CDR2 SVGEGT. Trimming took 8 bases from V and 0 from J, leaving 14 bases between them. This chain's CDR3 is CASHVWTASYNEQFF. For the CDR3, the DNA is TGTGCCAGCCACGTCTGGACGGCCTCCTACAATGAGCAGTTCTTC.

This clone was counted at least ten times. The chain links TRBV19 to TRBJ2-1, with a tentative D call TRBD1 (6 bases). The CDR3 extends over 12 amino acids. Trimming removed 10 bases at V and 9 bases at J, with 16 bases between. CDR1 and CDR2 from the germline V gene are LNHDA and SQIVND (reference sequence). CDR3 coding DNA: TGTGCCATACGTACAGGGTTAGGTGAGCAGTTCTTC. Protein product: CAIRTGLGEQFF.

Ten or more counts support this clone. Other DNA sequences of this sample code for an identical CDR3. The chain links TRBV9 to TRBJ2-1; D perhaps matches TRBD2 (5 bases). Between the trimmed V and J ends, which lost 3 bases and 11 bases, there was a span of 15 bases. Germline V gene sequence: CDR1 SGDLS, CDR2 YYNGEE. This CDR3 spans 13 amino acids. The CDR3 region is CASSERTGEKQFF. The CDR3 DNA follows: TGTGCCAGCAGCGAACGGACTGGCGAAAAGCAGTTCTTC.

Sample share makes this clone medium-sized. The chain joins TRBV6-2 or TRBV6-3 to TRBJ2-7, with a weak D call TRBD2 (5 bases). The CDR3 is made up of 16 amino acids. Trimming removed 3 bases from V and 2 bases from J, with 17 bases in between. CDR1 is MNHEY and CDR2 is SVGEGT in the germline V gene. CDR3 sequence (DNA): TGTGCCAGCAGTTATAGTCCCTTGCGGGTCGCCTACGAGCAGTACTTC. Amino acid sequence: CASSYSPLRVAYEQYF.

This clone showed up many times. The chain recombines TRBV4-3 with TRBJ1-4; D unresolved. This CDR3 region has 14 residues. The germline V gene encodes CDR1 LGHNA and CDR2 YSLEER. The V end was cut by 2 bases, the J end by 0 bases, with 4 bases between. CDR3 nucleotide sequence: TGCGCCAGCAGCCAAAAAGCAACTAATGAAAAACTGTTTTTT. Its protein is CASSQKATNEKLFF.

CDR3 DNA: TGCAGTGCTAGATGGACTAGCGGGAACTCCTACGAGCAGTACTTC. This sequence encodes CSARWTSGNSYEQYF. The rearrangement uses TRBV20-1 and TRBJ2-7; the match to TRBD2 covers 12 bases. J was trimmed by 0 bases and V by 2 bases; bases with no gene match: 2. Germline V lookup: CDR1 DFQATT, CDR2 SNEGSKA (reference sequence). This CDR3 is 15 amino acids long.